Each of the 29 T cell receptor beta chains below was sequenced from the same sample in a study of control samples from healthy donors and cancer patients. Only in-frame clones appear in the TCRdb table, and some are missing; sequencing was by immunoSEQ multiplex PCR. There are 95,000 to 100,000 clones in the sample; around 88% occur only once, and about 8% lies in the top ten. Sequencing used blood. These receptors all stem from a man aged 25 to 40 in good health.

V gene TRBV4-3 combines with J gene TRBJ1-2; D is undetermined. CDR3 length equals 15 residues. Trimming cost V 0 bases and J 4 bases, with 12 bases left between them. CDR1 and CDR2 from the germline V gene are LGHNA and YSLEER. CDR3 in amino acids: CASSQDSAIGYGYTF. The CDR3 region has the DNA TGCGCCAGCAGCCAAGATAGCGCGATAGGCTATGGCTACACCTTC.

CDR3 nucleotide sequence: TGTGCCAGCAGCCCTCCGTACGGGGGACACACACCTAATGAGCAGTTCTTC. Its protein is CASSPPYGGHTPNEQFF. This chain joins TRBV6-2 or TRBV6-3 and TRBJ2-1; D assignment may be TRBD1 or TRBD2 (6 bases each). The germline CDR1 and CDR2 sequences are MNHEY and SVGEGT. V was cut by 6 bases and J by 7 bases, with 25 bases left in between. CDR3 length: 17 amino acids.

This chain links TRBV7-9 with TRBJ2-7; TRBD1 is a possible D gene (5 bases). Germline loops: CDR1 SEHNR, CDR2 FQNEAQ (reference sequence). There are 14 residues in the CDR3. The V end was cut by 4 bases, the J end by 5 bases, with 15 bases between. The CDR3 loop reads CASSSRYRIHEQYF. Written as DNA, the CDR3 is TGTGCCAGCAGCTCTCGTTACAGGATCCACGAGCAGTACTTC.

V and J are TRBV15 and TRBJ2-1, with 8 bases lining up with TRBD2. This CDR3 contains 15 residues. The germline V gene has CDR1 LNHNV and CDR2 YYDKDF (reference sequence). Trimming at V came to 1 base and at J to 2 bases, leaving 1 base not matched to a gene. For the CDR3, the DNA is TGTGCCACCAGCAGAGTTAGCGGGGCCTACAATGAGCAGTTCTTC. Translation gives CATSRVSGAYNEQFF.

V and J are TRBV27 and TRBJ1-6, with a tentative D call TRBD1 (6 bases). The CDR3 has 13 residues. The germline V gene has CDR1 MNHEY and CDR2 SMNVEV (reference sequence). Trimming took off 6 bases at V and 6 bases at J, with 9 bases between the two ends. The CDR3 here is CASRDRLNSPLHF. DNA for the CDR3: TGTGCCAGCAGGGACAGACTTAATTCACCCCTCCACTTT.

The V call is TRBV24-1, the J call TRBJ2-3; 10 nucleotides match TRBD1. The trim removed 3 bases at V and 4 bases at J, leaving 9 bases unmatched. Per germline, CDR1 KGHDR and CDR2 SFDVKD. The CDR3 extends over 17 amino acids. The CDR3 DNA sequence: TGTGCCACCAGTGATGGAGAGGGGACAGGGGACGCAGATACGCAGTATTTT. It specifies CATSDGEGTGDADTQYF.

This clone was counted a single time. The chain joins TRBV6-6 to TRBJ2-7; tentatively, D is TRBD1 or TRBD2 (6 bases each). CDR3 length: 16 amino acids. The germline V gene has CDR1 MNHNY and CDR2 SVGAGI (reference sequence). V was clipped by 6 bases and J by 4 bases, with 22 bases between them. CDR3 residues: CASSKGGPASEYEQYF. The CDR3 DNA is TGTGCCAGCAGCAAGGGGGGCCCGGCTAGCGAATACGAGCAGTACTTC.

CDR3 nucleotides: TGTGCCAGCAGCGTGGCCCTTACCGGGGAGCTGTTTTTT. This translates into CASSVALTGELFF. The chain carries TRBV9 and TRBJ2-2; D remains ambiguous. CDR1 and CDR2 from the germline V gene are SGDLS and YYNGEE. The CDR3 runs to 13 residues. V was shortened by 2 bases and J by 5 bases, with 7 bases between the two germline ends.

This clone was detected a few times. The CDR3, as DNA: TGTGCCAGCAGTCAAAAGTGGGGTAGTGTAAATGAGCAGTTCTTC. This encodes CASSQKWGSVNEQFF. V usage is TRBV21-1 and J usage is TRBJ2-1. TRBV21-1 has pseudogene status. CDR3 size: 15 residues.

V and J are TRBV6-5 and TRBJ1-4, with no clear D. The CDR3 has 14 amino acids. Looked up from germline, CDR1 is MNHEY and CDR2 is SVGAGI. V lost 4 bases and J 5 bases, leaving 11 bases between the germline ends. CDR3 DNA sequence: TGTGCCAGCAGTTTGACGGTGTTAAATGAAAAACTGTTTTTT. Encoded protein: CASSLTVLNEKLFF.

This chain joins TRBV6-5 and TRBJ1-1; D uncertain. Trimming stripped 7 bases from V and 6 bases from J, with 15 bases between. The germline CDR1 and CDR2 sequences are MNHEY and SVGAGI. The CDR3 is 13 amino acids. CDR3 DNA: TGTGCCAGCAACTACCCCTGGCAGGCTGAAGCTTTCTTT. Translated, it gives CASNYPWQAEAFF.

This clone is a singleton in its sample. This chain uses TRBV6-2 or TRBV6-3 with TRBJ1-3; no reliable D call. The germline V gene encodes CDR1 MNHEY and CDR2 SVGEGT. The CDR3 is 14 amino acids. Trimming left V 5 bases short and J 3 bases short, with 11 bases between. CDR3 DNA sequence: TGTGCCAGCAGTGGAGGAATAGGTGGAAACACCATATATTTT. Translation gives CASSGGIGGNTIYF.

The genes are TRBV20-1 and TRBJ1-5; TRBD1 aligns across 7 bases. The trim removed 3 bases at V and 4 bases at J, leaving 6 bases unmatched. Per germline, CDR1 DFQATT and CDR2 SNEGSKA (reference sequence). The CDR3 has 14 residues. The CDR3 DNA reads as TGCAGTGCTAGTGCTGGACAGGCTAATCAGCCCCAGCATTTT. Its protein is CSASAGQANQPQHF.

The rearrangement uses TRBV19 and TRBJ2-5, with D perhaps matching TRBD2 (6 bases). The CDR3 consists of 11 residues. The germline V and J ends were trimmed by 5 bases and 9 bases, with 10 bases remaining between them. In germline, CDR1 is LNHDA, CDR2 SQIVND (reference sequence). The CDR3 DNA sequence: TGTGCCAGTAGTGTCTCGGGAGCCCAGTACTTC. Translating it yields CASSVSGAQYF.

The chain carries TRBV27 and TRBJ1-6; D is perhaps TRBD1 (5 bases). Trimming shortened V by 7 bases and J by 2 bases, and 15 bases separated the two germline ends. The CDR3 is 16 amino acids. Germline V gene sequence: CDR1 MNHEY, CDR2 SMNVEV (reference sequence). In nucleotides, the CDR3 is TGTGCCAGCACCGGGACTCCTCGGCCCTATAATTCACCCCTCCACTTT. It translates to CASTGTPRPYNSPLHF.

In nucleotides, the CDR3 is TGTGCCAGCAGCTCTACAGGGGACCCCTATAATTCACCCCTCCACTTT. Its protein is CASSSTGDPYNSPLHF. The chain recombines TRBV7-9 with TRBJ1-6; 7 bases align to TRBD1. The J segment lost 2 bases and the V segment lost 4 bases, leaving 5 bases of the junction unmatched. CDR1 SEHNR and CDR2 FQNEAQ come from the germline V gene (reference sequence). The CDR3 contains 16 residues.

The chain combines TRBV6-2 or TRBV6-3 with TRBJ2-5; the D is unclear. V was trimmed by 5 bases and J by 5 bases, leaving 12 bases between them. There are 13 residues in the CDR3. Germline V CDR1 and CDR2: MNHEY, SVGEGT. This CDR3 is CASSPGLGETQYF. The CDR3 DNA sequence: TGTGCCAGCAGTCCCGGCCTGGGTGAGACCCAGTACTTC.

This chain links TRBV25-1 with TRBJ2-5; TRBD2 aligns across 13 bases. The V segment lost 1 base and the J segment 1 base; nucleotides outside the gene matches: 3. Germline lookup yields CDR1 MGHDK and CDR2 SYGVNS. The CDR3 covers 17 residues. CDR3 region: CASSEFRTSGGQETQYF. CDR3 sequence (DNA): TGTGCCAGCAGTGAATTCCGGACTAGCGGGGGCCAAGAGACCCAGTACTTC.

The rearrangement links TRBV7-8 to TRBJ1-1, with a weak D call TRBD1 (5 bases). Looked up from germline, CDR1 is SGHVS and CDR2 is FQNEAQ. The CDR3 spans 12 residues. Trimming left V 1 base short and J 10 bases short, with 10 bases between. The CDR3 loop reads CASSLVTQGAFF. CDR3 DNA: TGTGCCAGCAGCTTAGTGACGCAGGGAGCTTTCTTT.

Regarding this clone: Other DNA sequences in the sample encode the same CDR3. The genes are TRBV6-1 and TRBJ1-5, with TRBD1 identical over 8 bases. The trim removed 1 base at V and 0 bases at J, leaving 5 bases unmatched. CDR3 length: 17 residues. Germline assignment: CDR1 MNHNS and CDR2 SASEGT. The CDR3 reads CASSEGQGYNSNQPQHF. CDR3 in DNA: TGTGCCAGCAGTGAAGGACAGGGGTACAATAGCAATCAGCCCCAGCATTTT.

The chain recombines TRBV7-2 with TRBJ2-5; D perhaps matches TRBD2 (7 bases). The CDR3 is 14 residues long. V was pared by 1 base and J by 4 bases, with 10 bases between. Germline loops: CDR1 SGHTA, CDR2 FQGNSA. The CDR3 region is CASSLDGGRETQYF. The CDR3 bases are TGTGCCAGCAGCTTAGACGGGGGGCGAGAGACCCAGTACTTC.

V and J are TRBV7-9 and TRBJ2-7, with D maybe TRBD1 (6 bases). The CDR3 runs 12 residues. Trimming removed 7 bases at V and 2 bases at J, with 9 bases between. The germline gives CDR1 SEHNR, CDR2 FQNEAQ (reference sequence). The CDR3 is CASKGDPYEQYF. As DNA, the CDR3 is TGTGCCAGCAAGGGGGATCCCTACGAGCAGTACTTC. Full variable domain (rest looked up from reference TRBV7-9 and TRBJ2-7): DTGVSQNPRHKITKRGQNVTFRCDPISEHNRLYWYRQTLGQGPEFLTYFQNEAQLEKSRLLSDRFSAERPKGSFSTLEIQRTEQGDSAMYLCASKGDPYEQYFGPGTRLTVT.

In this sample, this clone turned up once. The chain couples TRBV28 to TRBJ1-6; 8 bases agree with TRBD1. The CDR3 covers 19 residues. Germline lookup yields CDR1 MDHEN and CDR2 SYDVKM. Losses at the gene ends were 6 bases for V and 4 bases for J; bases not matched to a gene: 17. The CDR3 nucleotides are TGTGCCAGCAGACCCAAGGCAGGGGGCGCAGTCCAATATAATTCACCCCTCCACTTT. This translates into CASRPKAGGAVQYNSPLHF. Supplemented by reference TRBV28 and TRBJ1-6, the full variable domain reads DVKVTQSSRYLVKRTGEKVFLECVQDMDHENMFWYRQDPGLGLRLIYFSYDVKMKEKGDIPEGYSVSREKKERFSLILESASTNQTSMYLCASRPKAGGAVQYNSPLHFGNGTRLTVT.

This clone was observed a handful of times. The chain joins TRBV6-2 or TRBV6-3 to TRBJ2-5; a possible D gene is TRBD2 (6 bases). There are 14 residues in the CDR3. The V end lost 7 bases, the J end lost 4 bases, and 16 bases lay between the germline ends. Germline V gives CDR1 MNHEY, CDR2 SVGEGT. As DNA, the CDR3 is TGTGCCAGCACCCCCAGACTGGGGGGAGAGACCCAGTACTTC. The encoded protein is CASTPRLGGETQYF.

The count of this clone is one. The chain combines TRBV7-9 with TRBJ1-5; no clear D gene. This CDR3 contains 15 residues. Per the germline V gene, CDR1 is SEHNR and CDR2 is FQNEAQ (reference sequence). Trimming cost V 5 bases and J 2 bases, with 13 bases left between them. CDR3: CASSPLVLGNQPQHF. The CDR3 DNA is TGTGCCAGCAGCCCACTTGTTTTAGGCAATCAGCCCCAGCATTTT.

The chain employs TRBV5-4 and TRBJ2-7, with D perhaps TRBD2 (5 bases). CDR1 and CDR2 (germline): SGHNT, YYREEE (reference sequence). The CDR3 is 13 amino acids. V was cut by 0 bases and J by 3 bases, with 7 bases left in between. The CDR3 DNA follows: TGTGCCAGCAGCTTGGGAGGGTTCTACGAGCAGTACTTC. It translates to CASSLGGFYEQYF.

The rearrangement links TRBV19 to TRBJ2-7; D possibly uses TRBD1 or TRBD2 (5 bases each). Trimming removed 4 bases at V and 7 bases at J, with 26 bases between. This CDR3 is built from 17 residues. Germline V CDR1 and CDR2: LNHDA, SQIVND (reference sequence). This CDR3 is CASSKAPLGASLSEQYF. The CDR3 bases are TGTGCCAGTAGTAAGGCCCCTCTCGGGGCTAGTCTGAGTGAGCAGTACTTC.

For the CDR3, the DNA is TGTGCCAGCAGCAGGGATTCGCTAGTTGGCTACACCTTC. Amino acids: CASSRDSLVGYTF. This sequence joins TRBV11-2 and TRBJ1-2, with unresolved D. The CDR3 length is 13 residues. The V gene lost 5 bases and the J gene lost 7 bases, with 14 bases spanning the gap. Germline CDR1 SGHAT, CDR2 FQNNGV.

CDR3 amino acids: CASSIVHPGLAGSHDEQFF. The CDR3 nucleotides are TGTGCCAGTAGTATAGTACATCCGGGACTAGCGGGAAGTCACGATGAGCAGTTCTTC. The V and J genes are TRBV19 and TRBJ2-1; TRBD2 agrees at 13 bases. This CDR3 has 19 amino acids. The germline V gene encodes CDR1 LNHDA and CDR2 SQIVND (reference sequence). V shed 1 base, J shed 8 bases, and the junction held 14 bases outside the gene matches.